Each of the 4 T cell receptor beta chains below was sequenced from the same sample in a study of molecular identifiers for immune sequencing clone quantification. TCRdb ran MiXCR on the PCR reads and lists one entry per CDR3 protein. This table holds about 500,000 distinct CDR3 sequences, around 23% found once. Sequences were obtained from naive CD8+ T cells from blood, with Jurkat cell RNA spiked in. Described subset: FACS-sorted CD8+CD4-CCR7+CD45RA+ naive T cells. The source is a human donor in good health. Some libraries in this study had Jurkat cell RNA spiked in.

This clonotype was seen repeatedly, ten times or more. The chain carries TRBV19 and TRBJ2-7; possibly TRBD1 or TRBD2 for D (5 bases each). Trimming shortened V by 8 bases and J by 5 bases, and 16 bases separated the two germline ends. Germline V CDR1 and CDR2: LNHDA, SQIVND (reference sequence). The CDR3 consists of 13 residues. The CDR3 DNA sequence: TGTGCCAGTGCCGACGGGACCCTCCACGAGCAGTACTTC. Residues: CASADGTLHEQYF.

The CDR3 loop reads CASSSAGGPSDTQYF. DNA for the CDR3: TGTGCCAGCAGCTCCGCGGGGGGGCCCTCAGATACGCAGTATTTT. V gene TRBV9 combines with J gene TRBJ2-3, with 9 bases fitting TRBD2. V shed 4 bases and J 4 bases; nucleotides not matched to a gene: 7. The CDR3 runs 15 residues. CDR1 SGDLS and CDR2 YYNGEE come from the germline V gene.

V is TRBV9 and J is TRBJ2-3, with D perhaps TRBD2 (6 bases). CDR1 and CDR2 (germline): SGDLS, YYNGEE. This CDR3 region has 14 residues. V was cut by 3 bases and J by 7 bases, with 15 bases left in between. The CDR3 nucleotides are TGTGCCAGCAGCGCGCTGGGGGACTGGAATACGCAGTATTTT. As protein: CASSALGDWNTQYF.

The rearrangement links TRBV12-3 or TRBV12-4 to TRBJ2-1, with 9 bases that match TRBD1. The CDR3 totals 13 residues. The J segment lost 8 bases and the V segment lost 6 bases, leaving 5 bases of the junction unmatched. CDR3 sequence: CASRGTGIDEQFF. The CDR3 DNA reads TGTGCCAGCAGAGGGACAGGGATCGATGAGCAGTTCTTC.